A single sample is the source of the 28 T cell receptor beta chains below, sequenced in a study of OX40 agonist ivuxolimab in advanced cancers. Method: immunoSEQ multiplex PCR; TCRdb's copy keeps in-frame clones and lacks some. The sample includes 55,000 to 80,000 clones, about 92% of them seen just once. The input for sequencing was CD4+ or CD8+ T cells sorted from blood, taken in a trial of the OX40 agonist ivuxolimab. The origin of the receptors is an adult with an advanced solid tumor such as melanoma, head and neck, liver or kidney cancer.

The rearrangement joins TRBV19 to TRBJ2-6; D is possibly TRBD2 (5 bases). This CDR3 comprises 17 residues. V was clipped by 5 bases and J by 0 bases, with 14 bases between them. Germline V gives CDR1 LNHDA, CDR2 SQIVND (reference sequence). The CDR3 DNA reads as TGTGCCAGTAGTGCCGACTTGGGGAGCTCTGGGGCCAACGTCCTGACTTTC. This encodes CASSADLGSSGANVLTF.

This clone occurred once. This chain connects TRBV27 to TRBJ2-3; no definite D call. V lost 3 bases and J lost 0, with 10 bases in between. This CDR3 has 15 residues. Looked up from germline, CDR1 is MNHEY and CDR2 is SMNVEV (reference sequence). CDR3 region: CASSFGPASTDTQYF. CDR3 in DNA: TGTGCCAGCAGTTTCGGCCCCGCTAGCACAGATACGCAGTATTTT.

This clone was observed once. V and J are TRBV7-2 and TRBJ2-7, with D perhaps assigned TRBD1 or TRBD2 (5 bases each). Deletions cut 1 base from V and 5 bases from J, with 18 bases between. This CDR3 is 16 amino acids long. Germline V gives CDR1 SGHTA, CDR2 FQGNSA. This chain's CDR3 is CASSLVGTRGGDEQYF. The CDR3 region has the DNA TGTGCCAGCAGCTTAGTCGGGACGAGGGGCGGCGACGAGCAGTACTTC.

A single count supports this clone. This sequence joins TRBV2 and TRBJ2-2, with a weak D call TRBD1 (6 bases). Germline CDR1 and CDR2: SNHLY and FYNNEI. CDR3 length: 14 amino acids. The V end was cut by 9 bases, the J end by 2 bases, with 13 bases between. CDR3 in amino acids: CASNRDTNTGELFF. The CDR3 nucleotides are TGTGCCAGTAACCGGGACACTAACACCGGGGAGCTGTTTTTT.

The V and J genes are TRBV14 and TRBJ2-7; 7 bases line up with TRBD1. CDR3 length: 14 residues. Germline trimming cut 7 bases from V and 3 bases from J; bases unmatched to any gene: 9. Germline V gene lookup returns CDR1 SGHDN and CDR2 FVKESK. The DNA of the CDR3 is TGTGCCAGCACAAGAGGGGGCTTGGGCTACGAGCAGTACTTC. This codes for CASTRGGLGYEQYF.

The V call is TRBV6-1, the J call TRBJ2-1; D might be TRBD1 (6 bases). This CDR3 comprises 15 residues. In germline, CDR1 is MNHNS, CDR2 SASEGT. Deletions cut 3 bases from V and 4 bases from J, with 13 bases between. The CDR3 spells CASSEWGLEYNEQFF. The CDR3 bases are TGTGCCAGCAGTGAGTGGGGGCTCGAATACAATGAGCAGTTCTTC.

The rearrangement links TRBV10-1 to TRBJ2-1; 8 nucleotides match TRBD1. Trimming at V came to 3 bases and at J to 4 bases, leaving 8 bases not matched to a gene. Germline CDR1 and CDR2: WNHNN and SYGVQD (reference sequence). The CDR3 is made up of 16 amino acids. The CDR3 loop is CASSEEGTGFYNEQFF. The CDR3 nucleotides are TGCGCCAGCAGTGAAGAAGGGACAGGATTTTACAATGAGCAGTTCTTC.

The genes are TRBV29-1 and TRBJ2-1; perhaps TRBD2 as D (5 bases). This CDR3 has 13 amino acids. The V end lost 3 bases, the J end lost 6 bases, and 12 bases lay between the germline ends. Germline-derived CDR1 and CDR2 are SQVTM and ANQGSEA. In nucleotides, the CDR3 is TGCAGCGTTGATGTTAGCGCTGGCAATGAGCAGTTCTTC. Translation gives CSVDVSAGNEQFF.

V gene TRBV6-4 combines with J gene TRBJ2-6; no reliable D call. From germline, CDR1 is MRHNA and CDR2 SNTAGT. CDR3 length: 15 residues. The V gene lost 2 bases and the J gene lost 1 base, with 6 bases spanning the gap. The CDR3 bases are TGTGCCAGCAGTGACAAGGGTTCTGGGGCCAACGTCCTGACTTTC. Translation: CASSDKGSGANVLTF.

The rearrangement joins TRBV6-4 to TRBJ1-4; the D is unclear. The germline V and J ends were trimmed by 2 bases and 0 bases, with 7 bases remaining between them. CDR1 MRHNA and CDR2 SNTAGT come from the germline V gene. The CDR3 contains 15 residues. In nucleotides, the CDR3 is TGTGCCAGCAGTGACCGGGATGCAACTAATGAAAAACTGTTTTTT. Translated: CASSDRDATNEKLFF.

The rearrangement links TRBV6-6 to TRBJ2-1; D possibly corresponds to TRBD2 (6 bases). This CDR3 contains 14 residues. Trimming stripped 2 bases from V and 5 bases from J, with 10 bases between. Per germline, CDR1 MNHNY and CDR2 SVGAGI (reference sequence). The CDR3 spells CASSYGGTDNEQFF. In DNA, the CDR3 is TGTGCCAGCAGTTACGGCGGGACTGACAATGAGCAGTTCTTC.

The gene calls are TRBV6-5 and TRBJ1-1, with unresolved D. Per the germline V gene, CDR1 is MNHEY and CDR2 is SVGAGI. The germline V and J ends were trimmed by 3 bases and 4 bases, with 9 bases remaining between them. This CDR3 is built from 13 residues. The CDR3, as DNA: TGTGCCAGCAGTTATAAGGTGGGCACTGAAGCTTTCTTT. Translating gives CASSYKVGTEAFF.

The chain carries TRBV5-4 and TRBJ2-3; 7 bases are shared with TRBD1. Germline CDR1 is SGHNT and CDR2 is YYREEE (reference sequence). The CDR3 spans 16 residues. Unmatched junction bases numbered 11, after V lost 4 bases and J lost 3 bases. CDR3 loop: CASSPSQATGTDTQYF. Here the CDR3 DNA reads TGTGCCAGCAGCCCCTCACAGGCGACAGGGACAGATACGCAGTATTTT.

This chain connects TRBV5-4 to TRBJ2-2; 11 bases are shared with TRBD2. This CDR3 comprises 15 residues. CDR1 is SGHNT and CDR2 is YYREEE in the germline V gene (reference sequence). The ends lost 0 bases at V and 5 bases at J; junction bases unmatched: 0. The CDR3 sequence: CASSLGTSGTGELFF. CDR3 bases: TGTGCCAGCAGCTTGGGGACTAGCGGGACCGGGGAGCTGTTTTTT.

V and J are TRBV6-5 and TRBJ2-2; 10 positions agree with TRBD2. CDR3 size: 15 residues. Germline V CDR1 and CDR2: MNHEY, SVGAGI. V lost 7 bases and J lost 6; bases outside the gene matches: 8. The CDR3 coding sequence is TGTGCCAGCACCGTAGCGGGAGGAATCCCCGGGGAGCTGTTTTTT. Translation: CASTVAGGIPGELFF.

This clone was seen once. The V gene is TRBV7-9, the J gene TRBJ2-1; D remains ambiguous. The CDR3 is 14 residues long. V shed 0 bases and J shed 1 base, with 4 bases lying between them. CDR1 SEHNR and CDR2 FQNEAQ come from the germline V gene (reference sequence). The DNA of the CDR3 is TGTGCCAGCAGCTTAGCTGCTTCCTACAATGAGCAGTTCTTC. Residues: CASSLAASYNEQFF.

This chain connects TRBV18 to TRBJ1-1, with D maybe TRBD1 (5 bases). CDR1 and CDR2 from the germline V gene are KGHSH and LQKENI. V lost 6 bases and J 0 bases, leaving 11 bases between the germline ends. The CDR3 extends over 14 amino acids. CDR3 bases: TGTGCCAGCTCGGTCAGGGCAGTGAACACTGAAGCTTTCTTT. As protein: CASSVRAVNTEAFF.

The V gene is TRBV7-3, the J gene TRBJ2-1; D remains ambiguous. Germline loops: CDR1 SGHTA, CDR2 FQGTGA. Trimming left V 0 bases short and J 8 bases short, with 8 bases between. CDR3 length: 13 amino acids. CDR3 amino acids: CASSLTSQYEQFF. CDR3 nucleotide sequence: TGTGCCAGCAGCTTAACCTCTCAGTATGAGCAGTTCTTC.

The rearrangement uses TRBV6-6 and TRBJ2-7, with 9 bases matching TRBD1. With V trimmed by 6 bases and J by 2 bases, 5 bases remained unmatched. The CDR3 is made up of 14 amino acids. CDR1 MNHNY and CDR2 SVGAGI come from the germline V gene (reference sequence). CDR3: CASRPGQGTYEQYF. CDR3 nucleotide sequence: TGTGCCAGCAGACCTGGACAGGGGACCTACGAGCAGTACTTC.

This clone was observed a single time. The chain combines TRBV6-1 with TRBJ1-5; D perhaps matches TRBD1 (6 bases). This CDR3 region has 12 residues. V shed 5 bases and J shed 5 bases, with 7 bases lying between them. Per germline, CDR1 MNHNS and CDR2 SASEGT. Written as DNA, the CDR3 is TGTGCCAGCAGTCAGGGGTATCAGCCCCAGCATTTT. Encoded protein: CASSQGYQPQHF.

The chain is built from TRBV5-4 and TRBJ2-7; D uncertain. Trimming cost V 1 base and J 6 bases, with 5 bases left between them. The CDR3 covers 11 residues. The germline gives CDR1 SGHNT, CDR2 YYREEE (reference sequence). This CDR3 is CASSLSGEQYF. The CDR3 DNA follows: TGTGCCAGCAGCTTGTCTGGCGAGCAGTACTTC.

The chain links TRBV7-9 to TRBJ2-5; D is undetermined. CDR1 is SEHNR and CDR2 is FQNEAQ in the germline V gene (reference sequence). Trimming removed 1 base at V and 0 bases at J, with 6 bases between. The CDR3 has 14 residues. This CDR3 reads CASSLGEYQETQYF. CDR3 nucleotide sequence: TGTGCCAGCAGCTTAGGCGAGTACCAAGAGACCCAGTACTTC.

The CDR3 DNA sequence: TGCGCCAGCAGCTTGGCCGCAGGGGATGGCTACACCTTC. Protein sequence: CASSLAAGDGYTF. The rearrangement joins TRBV5-1 to TRBJ1-2; possibly TRBD1 for D (6 bases). This CDR3 region has 13 residues. V lost 0 bases to trimming and J lost 6 bases, with 9 bases between them. Per the germline V gene, CDR1 is SGHRS and CDR2 is YFSETQ.

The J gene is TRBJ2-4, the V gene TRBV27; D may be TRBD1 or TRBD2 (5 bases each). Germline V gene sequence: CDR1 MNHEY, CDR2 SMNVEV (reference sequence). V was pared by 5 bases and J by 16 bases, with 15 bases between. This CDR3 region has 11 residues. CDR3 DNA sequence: TGTGCCAGCAGTGACTTCAGGGAGTTCTACTTC. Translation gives CASSDFREFYF.

CDR3 loop: CAIRNSEGDSPLHF. DNA for the CDR3: TGTGCCATCAGAAACTCCGAGGGGGATTCACCCCTCCACTTT. This chain joins TRBV10-3 and TRBJ1-6; D may be TRBD1 (6 bases). Germline assignment: CDR1 ENHRY and CDR2 SYGVKD. Trimming removed 6 bases from V and 8 bases from J, with 14 bases in between. The CDR3 extends over 14 amino acids.

The CDR3 loop reads CASSFRGGGADTQYF. In DNA form, the CDR3 reads TGTGCCAGCAGTTTCCGAGGCGGGGGGGCCGATACGCAGTATTTT. The gene calls are TRBV6-5 and TRBJ2-3; TRBD2 aligns across 9 bases. Per germline, CDR1 MNHEY and CDR2 SVGAGI. The CDR3 runs 15 residues. The V segment lost 4 bases and the J segment 6 bases; nucleotides outside the gene matches: 8.

This chain's CDR3 is CASSLKSGRTEAFF. CDR3 nucleotides: TGTGCCAGCAGCTTAAAGAGCGGGCGCACTGAAGCTTTCTTT. This chain uses TRBV11-1 with TRBJ1-1; the D is unclear. V lost 2 bases, J lost 4 bases, and 11 bases lay in between. CDR1 is SGHAT and CDR2 is FQDESV in the germline V gene (reference sequence). This CDR3 spans 14 amino acids.

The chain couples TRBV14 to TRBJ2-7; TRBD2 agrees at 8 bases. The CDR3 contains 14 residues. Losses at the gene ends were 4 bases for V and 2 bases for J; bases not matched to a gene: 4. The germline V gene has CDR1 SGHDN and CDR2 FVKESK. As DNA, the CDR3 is TGTGCCAGCAGCCGGGGACTAGGGGCCTACGAGCAGTACTTC. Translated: CASSRGLGAYEQYF.